Following are 30 T cell receptor beta chains from one sample sequenced in a study of cytomegalovirus exposure and HLA in healthy donors. The PCR was carried out with 60 Vbeta primers and 13 Jbeta primers. TCRdb's table, derived via immunoSEQ multiplex PCR, lists solely in-frame clones and lacks some. The table shows approximately 150,000 clones, with about four fifths occurring only once. Sequencing was performed on PBMCs. These receptors all stem from a man aged 50-60 years in good health and CMV-seropositive.

This chain joins TRBV6-5 and TRBJ1-1; possibly TRBD1 for D (5 bases). The CDR3 sequence is 13 residues long. V dropped 6 bases and J dropped 4 bases, with 12 bases sitting between them. Germline assignment: CDR1 MNHEY and CDR2 SVGAGI. In DNA, the CDR3 is TGTGCCAGCAGGCGTCCCGGGGGCACTGAAGCTTTCTTT. Protein sequence: CASRRPGGTEAFF.

The J gene is TRBJ1-1, the V gene TRBV6-5; D is undetermined. There are 12 residues in the CDR3. Trimming left V 7 bases short and J 1 base short, with 7 bases between. Germline V CDR1 and CDR2: MNHEY, SVGAGI. The CDR3 protein is CASIGPNTEAFF. As DNA, the CDR3 is TGTGCCAGCATTGGGCCGAACACTGAAGCTTTCTTT.

This clone showed up just once. The rearrangement links TRBV28 to TRBJ1-6; possible D gene TRBD1, 5 bases. The ends were cut back, 7 bases at V and 7 bases at J, with 17 bases in the middle. This CDR3 is 15 amino acids long. Germline CDR1 MDHEN, CDR2 SYDVKM. Written as DNA, the CDR3 is TGTGCCAGCACCGATACGGGACTCTCGAATTCACCCCTCCACTTT. It yields the protein CASTDTGLSNSPLHF.

This chain connects TRBV5-4 to TRBJ2-3; perhaps TRBD2 as D (5 bases). Trimming left V 1 base short and J 4 bases short, with 13 bases between. This CDR3 spans 15 amino acids. The germline gives CDR1 SGHNT, CDR2 YYREEE (reference sequence). Here the CDR3 reads CASSLRSSEADTQYF. The CDR3, as DNA: TGTGCCAGCAGCTTGCGTTCCTCGGAGGCAGATACGCAGTATTTT. The full variable domain, completed using reference TRBV5-4 and TRBJ2-3, is ETGVTQSPTHLIKTRGQQVTLRCSSQSGHNTVSWYQQALGQGPQFIFQYYREEENGRGNFPPRFSGLQFPNYSSELNVNALELDDSALYLCASSLRSSEADTQYFGPGTRLTVL.

The V and J genes are TRBV2 and TRBJ1-1, with D unclear. Germline CDR1 SNHLY, CDR2 FYNNEI. Trimming left V 6 bases short and J 3 bases short, with 5 bases between. The CDR3 is made up of 11 amino acids. Here the CDR3 reads CASRGDTEAFF. As DNA, the CDR3 is TGTGCCAGCAGGGGAGACACTGAAGCTTTCTTT.

The chain uses TRBV7-2 and TRBJ1-4; D gene uncertain. V lost 5 bases and J 0 bases, leaving 10 bases between the germline ends. The CDR3 totals 15 residues. Germline CDR1 is SGHTA and CDR2 is FQGNSA. The CDR3, as DNA: TGTGCCAGCAGCCTCGATGGAGCAACTAATGAAAAACTGTTTTTT. Amino acids: CASSLDGATNEKLFF. The full variable domain, with the rest looked up from reference TRBV7-2 and TRBJ1-4, is GAGVSQSPSNKVTEKGKDVELRCDPISGHTALYWYRQSLGQGLEFLIYFQGNSAPDKSGLPSDRFSAERTGGSVSTLTIQRTQQEDSAVYLCASSLDGATNEKLFFGSGTQLSVL.

The rearrangement links TRBV4-2 to TRBJ2-3, with a possible D match to TRBD2 (6 bases). The CDR3 spans 16 residues. CDR1 LGHNA and CDR2 YNFKEQ come from the germline V gene. V lost 5 bases to trimming and J lost 5 bases, with 20 bases between them. The CDR3 protein is CASSARELGFIDTQYF. In nucleotides, the CDR3 is TGTGCCAGCAGCGCCCGGGAGCTAGGTTTTATAGATACGCAGTATTTT.

This chain uses TRBV6-5 with TRBJ1-2; tentative D call: TRBD1 (5 bases). The CDR3 loop spans 13 amino acids. Trimming pared 8 bases from V and 5 bases from J, leaving 15 bases between. Germline CDR1 and CDR2: MNHEY and SVGAGI. The CDR3 protein is CASSPGRVYGYTF. The DNA for the CDR3 is TGTGCCAGCTCTCCCGGCAGGGTTTATGGCTACACCTTC.

The chain combines TRBV13 with TRBJ2-5, with D perhaps matching TRBD2 (6 bases). The tail of the sequence fits TRBJ2-7 better, so the J call may be wrong. Germline assignment: CDR1 PRHDT and CDR2 FYEKMQ (reference sequence). There are 14 residues in the CDR3. The CDR3 coding sequence is TGTGCCAGCAGCTTAGGGGCGGACTACTACGAGCAGTACTTC. Its translation is CASSLGADYYEQYF.

V and J are TRBV10-3 and TRBJ1-6; a possible D gene is TRBD1 (6 bases). Trimming removed 10 bases from V and 9 bases from J, with 16 bases in between. Germline loops: CDR1 ENHRY, CDR2 SYGVKD. The CDR3 length is 13 residues. The CDR3 is CASRPQGSSPLHF. DNA of the CDR3: TGTGCCAGCAGACCACAGGGAAGTTCACCCCTCCACTTT.

This rearrangement joins TRBV9 to TRBJ2-7; maybe TRBD2 (5 bases). Germline assignment: CDR1 SGDLS and CDR2 YYNGEE. Trimming left V 4 bases short and J 2 bases short, with 13 bases between. The CDR3 has 14 residues. CDR3 residues: CASSQRSDPYEQYF. The DNA for the CDR3 is TGTGCCAGCAGCCAGCGGAGCGACCCCTACGAGCAGTACTTC.

The rearrangement joins TRBV9 to TRBJ1-1, with TRBD1 identical over 7 bases. Germline CDR1 and CDR2: SGDLS and YYNGEE. The CDR3 has 15 residues. The ends lost 4 bases at V and 6 bases at J; junction bases unmatched: 12. CDR3 amino acids: CASSPNRQGTAEAFF. The DNA of the CDR3 is TGTGCCAGCAGCCCGAACAGACAGGGTACCGCTGAAGCTTTCTTT.

V usage is TRBV1 and J usage is TRBJ1-1; TRBD1, as called in the table, went unchecked against the DNA. TRBV1 is a listed pseudogene. CDR3 length equals 18 residues. Here the CDR3 DNA reads TGCACCAGCAGCCAGGTTGGAGGGGGCCCCTGGGGTAACACTGAAGCTTTCTTT. This sequence encodes CTSSQVGGGPWGNTEAFF.

The rearrangement joins TRBV6-5 to TRBJ1-2; a possible D gene is TRBD1 (5 bases). Germline V gene sequence: CDR1 MNHEY, CDR2 SVGAGI. Trimming took 5 bases from V and 8 from J, leaving 18 bases between them. This CDR3 has 14 residues. The CDR3 region has the DNA TGTGCCAGCAGTGAAGATACAGGAGTTTGGGGCTACACCTTC. Translation: CASSEDTGVWGYTF.

J is TRBJ2-7 and V is TRBV21-1; the table's D call TRBD2 went unverified against the DNA. TRBV21-1 is classified as a pseudogene. This CDR3 region has 16 residues. CDR3: CASSKEETSGSYEQYF. The CDR3 region has the DNA TGTGCCAGCAGCAAAGAGGAGACTAGCGGGAGTTACGAGCAGTACTTC.

The rearrangement uses TRBV4-2 and TRBJ2-4; a weak D match, TRBD2 (6 bases). Trimming took off 1 base at V and 0 bases at J, with 10 bases between the two ends. CDR1 is LGHNA and CDR2 is YNFKEQ in the germline V gene. CDR3 size: 16 residues. The CDR3 bases are TGTGCCAGCAGCCAAGTAGCGGATCTAGCCAAAAACATTCAGTACTTC. It codes for CASSQVADLAKNIQYF.

The V gene is TRBV7-2, the J gene TRBJ1-2; possible D gene TRBD1, 5 bases. Between the trimmed V and J ends, which lost 6 bases and 2 bases, there was a span of 16 bases. The CDR3 is 15 residues long. Germline CDR1 is SGHTA and CDR2 is FQGNSA. In DNA, the CDR3 is TGTGCCAGCAGGCGGTTGGAGGAGGGGAACTATGGCTACACCTTC. Translation: CASRRLEEGNYGYTF.

V usage is TRBV5-1 and J usage is TRBJ2-7; D gene uncertain. Germline V CDR1 and CDR2: SGHRS, YFSETQ. Trimming pared 4 bases from V and 2 bases from J, leaving 10 bases between. The CDR3 covers 13 residues. CDR3 residues: CASSIRQAYEQYF. Here the CDR3 DNA reads TGCGCCAGCAGCATTCGACAAGCCTACGAGCAGTACTTC.

This chain links TRBV15 with TRBJ2-6; no definite D call. Per the germline V gene, CDR1 is LNHNV and CDR2 is YYDKDF (reference sequence). This CDR3 comprises 14 residues. Trimming took 0 bases from V and 3 from J, leaving 3 bases between them. For the CDR3, the DNA is TGTGCCACCAGCAGAGATCTTGGGGCCAACGTCCTGACTTTC. Protein sequence: CATSRDLGANVLTF.

The chain has TRBV5-6 and TRBJ2-2; 10 bases are a match to TRBD1. V shed 4 bases, J shed 5 bases, and the junction held 8 bases outside the gene matches. The CDR3 is 16 residues long. The germline gives CDR1 SGHDT, CDR2 YYEEEE. The CDR3 here is CASSPRTGGETGELFF. The CDR3 region has the DNA TGTGCCAGCAGCCCTCGGACAGGGGGGGAGACCGGGGAGCTGTTTTTT.

The V call is TRBV4-3, the J call TRBJ1-2, with a tentative D call TRBD1 (5 bases). The germline V and J ends were trimmed by 0 bases and 6 bases, with 14 bases remaining between them. The CDR3 has 15 amino acids. Germline V gene data show CDR1 as LGHNA and CDR2 as YSLEER. CDR3 sequence reads: CASSQDGGAGDGYTF. CDR3 DNA: TGCGCCAGCAGCCAAGATGGAGGGGCTGGGGATGGCTACACCTTC.

This clone came up once. This chain connects TRBV7-9 to TRBJ2-1; 7 bases are a match to TRBD1. The germline V gene has CDR1 SEHNR and CDR2 FQNEAQ (reference sequence). The CDR3 consists of 11 residues. V gave up 4 bases and J gave up 10 bases; unmatched junction bases: 1. The DNA of the CDR3 is TGTGCCAGCAGCTGGGACAGCGAGCAGTTCTTC. This codes for CASSWDSEQFF.

This clone has a handful of counts. V is TRBV4-1 and J is TRBJ1-2, with D unresolved. The CDR3 has 12 amino acids. Germline assignment: CDR1 MGHRA and CDR2 YSYEKL. With 0 bases removed from V and 8 bases from J, the gap between germline ends came to 7 bases. CDR3 sequence reads: CASSQDQRGYTF. The CDR3 DNA reads as TGCGCCAGCAGCCAAGATCAGAGGGGCTACACCTTC.

CDR3: CASSYSAGGVQYEQFF. DNA of the CDR3: TGTGCCAGCAGTTACTCTGCGGGGGGGGTACAATATGAGCAGTTCTTC. The V gene is TRBV6-6, the J gene TRBJ2-1, with TRBD2 matching 9 bases. This CDR3 has 16 amino acids. Germline CDR1 is MNHNY and CDR2 is SVGAGI (reference sequence). After removal of 0 bases from V and 8 bases from J, the junction contained 8 bases not matched to a gene.

The gene calls are TRBV5-1 and TRBJ2-5, with TRBD2 matching 16 bases. Looked up from germline, CDR1 is SGHRS and CDR2 is YFSETQ. V lost 4 bases, J lost 2 bases, and 8 bases stayed unmatched. The CDR3 is 18 residues long. CDR3 protein: CASSLGTSGGASQETQYF. CDR3 in DNA: TGCGCCAGCAGCCTAGGGACTAGCGGGGGGGCGAGTCAAGAGACCCAGTACTTC.

This clone showed up just once. The V call is TRBV6-5, the J call TRBJ1-4, with TRBD1 identical over 9 bases. The CDR3 runs to 15 residues. V trimming: 4 bases; J trimming: 5 bases; junction bases outside the gene matches: 5. Germline V gene lookup returns CDR1 MNHEY and CDR2 SVGAGI. The CDR3 reads CASSSPTGGNEKLFF. In nucleotides, the CDR3 is TGTGCCAGCAGTTCTCCGACAGGGGGAAATGAAAAACTGTTTTTT.

In its sample, this clone was seen a few times. V and J are TRBV7-2 and TRBJ1-5, with 9 bases fitting TRBD1. Germline CDR1 SGHTA, CDR2 FQGNSA. This CDR3 has 14 residues. Trimming cost V 5 bases and J 7 bases; bases outside gene matches: 6. DNA of the CDR3: TGTGCCAGCAGCCCCGACAGGGGGGGACAGCCCCAGCATTTT. Translated: CASSPDRGGQPQHF.

This chain links TRBV19 with TRBJ1-2, with 7 bases identical to TRBD1. CDR3 size: 14 residues. V shed 5 bases, J shed 4 bases, and the junction held 7 bases outside the gene matches. Germline V gene sequence: CDR1 LNHDA, CDR2 SQIVND (reference sequence). CDR3 DNA sequence: TGTGCCAGTAGTGTTAGACAGGGCGGCTATGGCTACACCTTC. Amino acid sequence: CASSVRQGGYGYTF.

Concerning this clone: Other DNA sequences of this sample code for an identical CDR3. The rearrangement uses TRBV5-1 and TRBJ2-1, with TRBD1 matching over 8 bases. This CDR3 contains 15 residues. With 4 bases clipped from V and 4 bases from J, the junction kept 7 bases outside the gene matches. Germline CDR1 and CDR2: SGHRS and YFSETQ. CDR3 in amino acids: CASSLGQGAYNEQFF. CDR3 DNA sequence: TGCGCCAGCAGCCTCGGACAGGGAGCGTACAATGAGCAGTTCTTC.

The chain links TRBV10-3 to TRBJ2-1; 10 positions match TRBD2. Trimming took 8 bases from V and 10 from J; bases not matched to a gene: 8. This CDR3 contains 13 residues. CDR1 and CDR2 (germline): ENHRY, SYGVKD. The CDR3 sequence: CAIGRAGGSEQFF. In nucleotides, the CDR3 is TGTGCCATCGGCCGAGCGGGAGGGTCCGAGCAGTTCTTC.